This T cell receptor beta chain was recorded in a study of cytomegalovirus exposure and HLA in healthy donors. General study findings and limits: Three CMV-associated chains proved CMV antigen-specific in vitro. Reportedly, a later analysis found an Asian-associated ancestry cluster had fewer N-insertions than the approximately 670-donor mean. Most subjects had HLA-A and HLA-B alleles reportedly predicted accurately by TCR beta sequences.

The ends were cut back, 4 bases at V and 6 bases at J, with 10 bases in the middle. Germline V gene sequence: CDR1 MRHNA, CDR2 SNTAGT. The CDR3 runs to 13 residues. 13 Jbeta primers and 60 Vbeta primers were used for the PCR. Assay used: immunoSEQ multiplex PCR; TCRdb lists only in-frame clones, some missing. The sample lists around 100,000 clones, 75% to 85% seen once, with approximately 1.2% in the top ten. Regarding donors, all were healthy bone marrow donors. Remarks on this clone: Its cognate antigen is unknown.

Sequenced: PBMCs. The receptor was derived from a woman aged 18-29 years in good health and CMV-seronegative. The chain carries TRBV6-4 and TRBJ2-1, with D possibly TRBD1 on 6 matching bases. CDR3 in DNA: TGTGCCAGCAGTGCTATGGACAGCAATGAGCAGTTCTTC. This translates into CASSAMDSNEQFF.